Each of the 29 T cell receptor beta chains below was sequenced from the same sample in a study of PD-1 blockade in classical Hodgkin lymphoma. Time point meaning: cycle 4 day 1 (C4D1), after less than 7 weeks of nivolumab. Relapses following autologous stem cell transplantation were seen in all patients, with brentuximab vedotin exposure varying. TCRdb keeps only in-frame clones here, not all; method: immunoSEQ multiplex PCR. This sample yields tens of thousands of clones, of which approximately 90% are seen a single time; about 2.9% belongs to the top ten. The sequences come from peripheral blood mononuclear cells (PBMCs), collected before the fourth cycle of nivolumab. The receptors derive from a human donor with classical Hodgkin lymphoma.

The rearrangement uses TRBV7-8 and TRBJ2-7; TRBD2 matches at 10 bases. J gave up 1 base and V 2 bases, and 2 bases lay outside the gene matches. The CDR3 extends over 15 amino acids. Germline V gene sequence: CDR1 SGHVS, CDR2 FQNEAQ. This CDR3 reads CASSLRTSGSYEQYF. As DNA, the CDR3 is TGTGCCAGCAGCTTACGGACTAGCGGATCCTACGAGCAGTACTTC. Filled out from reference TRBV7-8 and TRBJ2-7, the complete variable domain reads GAGVSQSPRYKVAKRGQDVALRCDPISGHVSLFWYQQALGQGPEFLTYFQNEAQLDKSGLPSDRFFAERPEGSVSTLKIQRTQQEDSAVYLCASSLRTSGSYEQYFGPGTRLTVT.

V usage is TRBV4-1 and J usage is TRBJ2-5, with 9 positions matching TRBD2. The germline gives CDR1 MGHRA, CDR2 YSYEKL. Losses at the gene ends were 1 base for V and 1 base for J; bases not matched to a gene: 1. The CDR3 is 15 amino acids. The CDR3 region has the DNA TGCGCCAGCAGCCAAGGACTAGCGGCCCAAGAGACCCAGTACTTC. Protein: CASSQGLAAQETQYF.

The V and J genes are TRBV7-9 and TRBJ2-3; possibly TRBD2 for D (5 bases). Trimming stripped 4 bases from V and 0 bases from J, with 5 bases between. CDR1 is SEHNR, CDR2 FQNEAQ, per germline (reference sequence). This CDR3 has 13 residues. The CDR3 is CASSWTSTDTQYF. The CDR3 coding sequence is TGTGCCAGCAGCTGGACTAGCACAGATACGCAGTATTTT.

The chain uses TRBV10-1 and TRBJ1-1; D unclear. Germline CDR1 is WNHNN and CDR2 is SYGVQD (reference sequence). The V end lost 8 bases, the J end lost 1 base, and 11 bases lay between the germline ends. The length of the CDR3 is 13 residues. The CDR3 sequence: CASRLATNTEAFF. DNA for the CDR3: TGCGCCAGCCGACTAGCGACGAACACTGAAGCTTTCTTT.

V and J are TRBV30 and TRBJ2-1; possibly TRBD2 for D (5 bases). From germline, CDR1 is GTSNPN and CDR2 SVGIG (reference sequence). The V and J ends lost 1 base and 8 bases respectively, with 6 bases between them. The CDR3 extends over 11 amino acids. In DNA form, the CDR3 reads TGTGCCTGGAGTGACGGGGATGAGCAGTTCTTC. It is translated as CAWSDGDEQFF.

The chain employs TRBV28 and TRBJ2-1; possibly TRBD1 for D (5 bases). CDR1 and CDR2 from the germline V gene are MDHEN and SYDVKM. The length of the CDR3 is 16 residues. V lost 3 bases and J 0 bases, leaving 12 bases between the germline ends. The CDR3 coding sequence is TGTGCCAGCAGTTTTGACAGCTTGAGCTCCTACAATGAGCAGTTCTTC. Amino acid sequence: CASSFDSLSSYNEQFF.

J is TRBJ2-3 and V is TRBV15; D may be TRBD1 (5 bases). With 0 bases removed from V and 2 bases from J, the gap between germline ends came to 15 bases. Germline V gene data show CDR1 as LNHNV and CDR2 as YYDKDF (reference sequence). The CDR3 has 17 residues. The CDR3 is CATSRDPGQDATDTQYF. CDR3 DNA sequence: TGTGCCACCAGCAGAGATCCAGGGCAGGATGCCACAGATACGCAGTATTTT. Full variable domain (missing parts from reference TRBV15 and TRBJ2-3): DAMVIQNPRYQVTQFGKPVTLSCSQTLNHNVMYWYQQKSSQAPKLLFHYYDKDFNNEADTPDNFQSRRPNTSFCFLDIRSPGLGDTAMYLCATSRDPGQDATDTQYFGPGTRLTVL.

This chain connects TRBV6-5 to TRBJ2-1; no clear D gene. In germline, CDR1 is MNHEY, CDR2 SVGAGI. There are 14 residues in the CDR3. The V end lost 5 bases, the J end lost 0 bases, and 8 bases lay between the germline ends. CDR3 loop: CASSPRSSYNEQFF. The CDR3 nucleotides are TGTGCCAGCAGTCCCCGTAGCTCCTACAATGAGCAGTTCTTC.

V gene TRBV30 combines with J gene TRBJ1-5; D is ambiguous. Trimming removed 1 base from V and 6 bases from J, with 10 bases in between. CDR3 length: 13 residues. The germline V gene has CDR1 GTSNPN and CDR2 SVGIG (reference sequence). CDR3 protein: CAWSDPPGQPQHF. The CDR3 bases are TGTGCCTGGAGTGACCCGCCAGGTCAGCCCCAGCATTTT.

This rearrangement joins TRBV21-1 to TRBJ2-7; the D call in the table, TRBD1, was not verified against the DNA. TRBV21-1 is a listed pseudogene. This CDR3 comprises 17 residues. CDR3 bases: TGTGCCAGCAGCAAATGTCGCCAGGATAACGCCTCCTACGAGCAGTACTTC. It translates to CASSKCRQDNASYEQYF.

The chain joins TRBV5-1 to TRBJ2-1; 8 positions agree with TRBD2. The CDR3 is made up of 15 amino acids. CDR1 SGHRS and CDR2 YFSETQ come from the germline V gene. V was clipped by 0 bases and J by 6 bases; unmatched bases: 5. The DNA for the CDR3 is TGCGCCAGCAGCTTGGGAGGTAGCGGGGTCAATGAGCAGTTCTTC. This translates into CASSLGGSGVNEQFF.

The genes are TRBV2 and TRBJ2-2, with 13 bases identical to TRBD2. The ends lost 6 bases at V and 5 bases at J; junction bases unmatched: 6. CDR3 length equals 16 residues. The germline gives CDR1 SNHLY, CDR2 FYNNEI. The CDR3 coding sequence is TGTGCCAGCAGGGCGGGACTAGCGGGAACTACCGGGGAGCTGTTTTTT. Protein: CASRAGLAGTTGELFF.

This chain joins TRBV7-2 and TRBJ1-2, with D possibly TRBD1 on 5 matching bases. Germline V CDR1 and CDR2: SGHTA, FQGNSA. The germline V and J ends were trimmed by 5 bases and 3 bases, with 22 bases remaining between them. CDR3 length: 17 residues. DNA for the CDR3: TGTGCCAGCAGCCTTACGCGGGGGTTCAGGTACGACTATGGCTACACCTTC. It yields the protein CASSLTRGFRYDYGYTF. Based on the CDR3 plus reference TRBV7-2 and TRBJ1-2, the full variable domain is GAGVSQSPSNKVTEKGKDVELRCDPISGHTALYWYRQSLGQGLEFLIYFQGNSAPDKSGLPSDRFSAERTGGSVSTLTIQRTQQEDSAVYLCASSLTRGFRYDYGYTFGSGTRLTVV.

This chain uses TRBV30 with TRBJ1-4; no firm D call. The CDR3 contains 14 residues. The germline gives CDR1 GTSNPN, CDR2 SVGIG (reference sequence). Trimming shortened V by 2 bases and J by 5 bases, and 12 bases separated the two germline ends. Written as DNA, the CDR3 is TGTGCCTGGAGTCGGACGGGTAAAAATGAAAAACTGTTTTTT. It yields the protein CAWSRTGKNEKLFF.

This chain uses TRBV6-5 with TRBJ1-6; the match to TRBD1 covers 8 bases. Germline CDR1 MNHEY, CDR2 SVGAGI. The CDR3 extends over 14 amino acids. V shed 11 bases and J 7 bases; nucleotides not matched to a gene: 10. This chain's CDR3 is CASGGRGHNSPLHF. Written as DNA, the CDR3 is TGTGCCTCCGGGGGCAGGGGGCACAATTCACCCCTCCACTTT.

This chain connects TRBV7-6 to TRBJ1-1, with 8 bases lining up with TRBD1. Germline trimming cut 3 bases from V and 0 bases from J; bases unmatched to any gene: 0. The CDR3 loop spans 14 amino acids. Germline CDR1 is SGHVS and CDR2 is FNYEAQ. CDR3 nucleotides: TGTGCCAGCAGCTTGGGACAGGTGAACACTGAAGCTTTCTTT. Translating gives CASSLGQVNTEAFF.

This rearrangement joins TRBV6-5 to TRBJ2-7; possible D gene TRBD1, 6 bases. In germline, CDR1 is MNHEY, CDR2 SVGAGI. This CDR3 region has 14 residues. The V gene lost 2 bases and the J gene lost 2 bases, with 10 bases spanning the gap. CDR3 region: CASSYQGPPYEQYF. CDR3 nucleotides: TGTGCCAGCAGTTACCAGGGGCCACCCTACGAGCAGTACTTC.

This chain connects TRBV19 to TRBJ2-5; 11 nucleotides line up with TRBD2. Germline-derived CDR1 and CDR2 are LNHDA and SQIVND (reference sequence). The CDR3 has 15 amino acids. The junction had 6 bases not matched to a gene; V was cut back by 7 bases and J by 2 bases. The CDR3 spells CASIGLAGPQETQYF. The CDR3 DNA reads TGTGCCAGTATCGGACTAGCGGGCCCACAAGAGACCCAGTACTTC. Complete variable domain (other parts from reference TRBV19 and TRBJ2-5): DGGITQSPKYLFRKEGQNVTLSCEQNLNHDAMYWYRQDPGQGLRLIYYSQIVNDFQKGDIAEGYSVSREKKESFPLTVTSAQKNPTAFYLCASIGLAGPQETQYFGPGTRLLVL.

The CDR3 reads CAWSSGLYTEAFF. In DNA, the CDR3 is TGTGCCTGGAGTTCAGGGTTGTACACTGAAGCTTTCTTT. This sequence joins TRBV30 and TRBJ1-1; weak D call: TRBD1 (5 bases). CDR3 length: 13 residues. Germline CDR1 is GTSNPN and CDR2 is SVGIG (reference sequence). The V and J ends lost 2 bases and 3 bases respectively, with 10 bases between them.

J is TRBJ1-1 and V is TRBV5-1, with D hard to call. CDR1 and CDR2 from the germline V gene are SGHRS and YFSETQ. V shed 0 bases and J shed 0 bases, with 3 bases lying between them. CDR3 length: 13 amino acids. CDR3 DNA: TGCGCCAGCAGCTTGGGGCTGAACACTGAAGCTTTCTTT. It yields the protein CASSLGLNTEAFF. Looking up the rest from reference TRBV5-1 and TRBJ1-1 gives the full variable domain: KAGVTQTPRYLIKTRGQQVTLSCSPISGHRSVSWYQQTPGQGLQFLFEYFSETQRNKGNFPGRFSGRQFSNSRSEMNVSTLELGDSALYLCASSLGLNTEAFFGQGTRLTVV.

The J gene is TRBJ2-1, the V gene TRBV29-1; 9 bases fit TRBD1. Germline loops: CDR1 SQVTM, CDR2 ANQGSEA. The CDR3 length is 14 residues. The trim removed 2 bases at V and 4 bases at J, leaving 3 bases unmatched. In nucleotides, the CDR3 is TGCAGCGTTGAAAAAGGGACAGGGTACAATGAGCAGTTCTTC. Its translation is CSVEKGTGYNEQFF.

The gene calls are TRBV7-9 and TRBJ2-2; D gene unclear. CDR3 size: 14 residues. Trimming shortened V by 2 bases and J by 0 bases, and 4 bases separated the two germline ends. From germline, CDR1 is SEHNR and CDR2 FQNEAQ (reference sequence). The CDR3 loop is CASSLLSNTGELFF. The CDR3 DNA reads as TGTGCCAGCAGCTTACTTTCGAACACCGGGGAGCTGTTTTTT.

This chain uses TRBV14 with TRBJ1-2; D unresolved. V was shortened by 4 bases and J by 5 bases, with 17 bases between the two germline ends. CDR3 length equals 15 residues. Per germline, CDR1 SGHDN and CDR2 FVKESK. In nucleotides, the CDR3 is TGTGCCAGCAGCCCCGAACTTGGAGGGCCATATGGCTACACCTTC. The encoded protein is CASSPELGGPYGYTF.

The CDR3 bases are TGCGCCAGCAGCCAAGTCCACGGCACAGATACGCAGTATTTT. Amino acids: CASSQVHGTDTQYF. This sequence joins TRBV4-3 and TRBJ2-3, with D unresolved. The V gene lost 1 base and the J gene lost 1 base, with 6 bases spanning the gap. CDR1 is LGHNA and CDR2 is YSLEER in the germline V gene. The CDR3 has 14 amino acids.

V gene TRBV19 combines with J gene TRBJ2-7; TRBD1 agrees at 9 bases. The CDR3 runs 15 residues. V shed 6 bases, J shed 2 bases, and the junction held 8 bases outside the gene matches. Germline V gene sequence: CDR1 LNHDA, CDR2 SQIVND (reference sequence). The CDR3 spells CASSTTGTGPYEQYF. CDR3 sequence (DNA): TGTGCCAGTAGCACCACCGGGACAGGGCCCTACGAGCAGTACTTC.

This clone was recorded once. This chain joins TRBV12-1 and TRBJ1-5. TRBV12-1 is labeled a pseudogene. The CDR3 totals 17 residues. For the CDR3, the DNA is TGTGCCAGCAGCCGAGGGCTACAGGTTTTTAGCAATCAGCCCCAGCATTTT. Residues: CASSRGLQVFSNQPQHF.

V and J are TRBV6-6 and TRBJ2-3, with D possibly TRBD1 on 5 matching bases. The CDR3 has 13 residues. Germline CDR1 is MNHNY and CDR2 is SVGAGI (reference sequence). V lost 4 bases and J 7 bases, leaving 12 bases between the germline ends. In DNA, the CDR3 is TGTGCCAGCAGTTTCAAACAGGCGAATACGCAGTATTTT. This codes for CASSFKQANTQYF.

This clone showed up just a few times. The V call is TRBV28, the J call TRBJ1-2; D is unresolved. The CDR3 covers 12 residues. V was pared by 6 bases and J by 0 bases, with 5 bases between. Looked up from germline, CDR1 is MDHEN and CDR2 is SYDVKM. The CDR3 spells CASRAANYGYTF. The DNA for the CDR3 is TGTGCCAGCAGGGCAGCTAACTATGGCTACACCTTC.

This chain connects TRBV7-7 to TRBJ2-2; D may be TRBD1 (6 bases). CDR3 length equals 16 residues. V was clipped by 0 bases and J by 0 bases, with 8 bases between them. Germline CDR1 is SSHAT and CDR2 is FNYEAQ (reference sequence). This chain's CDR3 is CASSLATGPNTGELFF. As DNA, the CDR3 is TGTGCCAGCAGCTTAGCAACAGGGCCGAACACCGGGGAGCTGTTTTTT. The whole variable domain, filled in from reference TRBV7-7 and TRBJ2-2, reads GAGVSQSPRYKVTKRGQDVTLRCDPISSHATLYWYQQALGQGPEFLTYFNYEAQPDKSGLPSDRFSAERPEGSISTLTIQRTEQRDSAMYRCASSLATGPNTGELFFGEGSRLTVL.